The rows below give T cell receptor beta chains drawn from one sample of a study of cytotoxic CD8 clonotypes in ibrutinib-treated CLL. Here immunoSEQ multiplex PCR was the method, and the copy in TCRdb shows in-frame clones only, minus some. This table has 150,000 or so clones, approximately 80% appearing once. The sequenced sample was PBMCs, obtained after 36 months of ibrutinib treatment. These TCRs come from a human donor with chronic lymphocytic leukemia. Both conserved end residues are part of each CDR3. D genes are given only for firm matches. Clone sizes are given selectively: once, few, many, or a class where the clone is expanded.

TRBV18,.,.,TRBJ1-4,TGTGCCAGCTCACGGATGACGACTAATGAAAAACTGTTTTTT,CASSRMTTNEKLFF
TRBV2,.,.,TRBJ2-7,TGTGCCAGCAGTGAAGTGTACGAGCAGTACTTC,CASSEVYEQYF
TRBV21-1,.,.,TRBJ2-7,TGTGCCAGCAGCAAAGGGACAGGGGGCATTTACTCCTACGAGCAGTACTTC,CASSKGTGGIYSYEQYF
TRBV5-1,.,TRBD2,TRBJ2-5,TGCGCCAGCAGCTTGGGGACTAGCGGGAGTCCAGAGACCCAGTACTTC,CASSLGTSGSPETQYF
TRBV19,once,.,TRBJ2-7,TGTGCCAGTAGTATAGATGTCTCCGAGCAGTACTTC,CASSIDVSEQYF
TRBV30,.,TRBD1,TRBJ1-2,TGTGCCTGGAGTGGCCAGGGGGGAGATGGCTACACCTTC,CAWSGQGGDGYTF
TRBV18,.,TRBD1,TRBJ1-3,TGTGCCAGCTCACTCACCGGACAGGAGACCGGAAACACCATATATTTT,CASSLTGQETGNTIYF
TRBV15,once,TRBD1,TRBJ1-2,TGTGCCACCAGCTCCGGGACAGATTATGGCTACACCTTC,CATSSGTDYGYTF
TRBV11-2,.,TRBD1,TRBJ1-2,TGTGCCAGCAGGAAGACAGGGGACTATGGCTACACCTTC,CASRKTGDYGYTF
TRBV5-5,.,.,TRBJ1-3,TGTGCCAGCAGCTCTCAGGCAAACACCATATATTTT,CASSSQANTIYF
TRBV5-4,.,.,TRBJ2-3,TGTGCCAGCAGGACTGGATTCACAGATACGCAGTATTTT,CASRTGFTDTQYF
TRBV14,few,.,TRBJ2-1,TGTGCCAGCAGCCGAAGCGTTGCAGGGGGAGGTGAGCAGTTCTTC,CASSRSVAGGGEQFF
TRBV7-9,.,.,TRBJ2-1,TGTGCCAGCAGCCGAGACACGGCCATATACAATGAGCAGTTCTTC,CASSRDTAIYNEQFF
TRBV6-5,.,.,TRBJ2-1,TGTGCCAGCAGTACGCACCAAACGGTTCAGCAGTTCTTC,CASSTHQTVQQFF
TRBV7-2,.,.,TRBJ2-1,TGTGCCAGCAGCTCGGGACTCTACAATGAGCAGTTCTTC,CASSSGLYNEQFF
TRBV19,.,.,TRBJ2-1,TGTGCCAGTAGCAACGGAGTAGGCGGTGGTGAGCAGTTCTTC,CASSNGVGGGEQFF
TRBV5-1,.,.,TRBJ1-3,TGCGCCAGCAGTTCCGGGACCCACGCATACTCTGGAAACACCATATATTTT,CASSSGTHAYSGNTIYF
TRBV19,.,.,TRBJ1-2,TGTGCCAGTAGTGCTACCGGGACCACGGGCGGCTATGGCTACACCTTC,CASSATGTTGGYGYTF
TRBV7-6,.,.,TRBJ1-2,TGTGCCAGCAGCCTGGGACTTGACTATGGCTACACCTTC,CASSLGLDYGYTF
TRBV7-9,.,.,TRBJ1-2,TGTGCCAGCAGCTTAACTTACTATGGCTACACCTTC,CASSLTYYGYTF